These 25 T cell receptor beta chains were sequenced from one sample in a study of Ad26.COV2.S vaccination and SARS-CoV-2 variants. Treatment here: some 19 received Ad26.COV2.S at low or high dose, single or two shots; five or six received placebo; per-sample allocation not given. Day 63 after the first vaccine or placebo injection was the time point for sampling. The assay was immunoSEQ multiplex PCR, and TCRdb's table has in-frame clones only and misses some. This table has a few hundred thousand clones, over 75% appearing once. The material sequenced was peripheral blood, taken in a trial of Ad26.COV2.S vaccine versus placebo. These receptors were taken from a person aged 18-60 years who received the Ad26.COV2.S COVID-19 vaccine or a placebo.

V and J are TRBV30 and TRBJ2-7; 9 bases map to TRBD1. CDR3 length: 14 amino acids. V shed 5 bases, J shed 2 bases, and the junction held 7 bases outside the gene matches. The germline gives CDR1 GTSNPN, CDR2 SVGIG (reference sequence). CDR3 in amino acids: CAWVQDRGAYEQYF. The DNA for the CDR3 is TGTGCCTGGGTTCAGGACAGGGGAGCCTACGAGCAGTACTTC.

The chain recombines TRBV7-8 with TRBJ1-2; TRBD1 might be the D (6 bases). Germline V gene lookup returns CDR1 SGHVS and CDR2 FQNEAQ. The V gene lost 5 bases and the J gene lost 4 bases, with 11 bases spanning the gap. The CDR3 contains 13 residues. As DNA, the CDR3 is TGTGCCAGCAGCCCCGGGGGCGTCTATGGCTACACCTTC. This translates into CASSPGGVYGYTF.

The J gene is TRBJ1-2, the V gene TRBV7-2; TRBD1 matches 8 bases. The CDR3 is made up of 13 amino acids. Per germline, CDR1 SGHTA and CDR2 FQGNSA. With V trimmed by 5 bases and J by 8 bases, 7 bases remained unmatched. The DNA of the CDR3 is TGTGCCAGCAGCACCGACAGGGGTCGAGGCTACACCTTC. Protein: CASSTDRGRGYTF.

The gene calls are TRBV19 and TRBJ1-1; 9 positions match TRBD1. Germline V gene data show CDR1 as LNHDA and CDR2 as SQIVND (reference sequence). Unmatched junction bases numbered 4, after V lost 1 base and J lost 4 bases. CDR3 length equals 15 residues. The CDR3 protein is CASSIGGTGSTEAFF. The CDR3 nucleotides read TGTGCCAGTAGTATAGGCGGGACAGGGAGCACTGAAGCTTTCTTT.

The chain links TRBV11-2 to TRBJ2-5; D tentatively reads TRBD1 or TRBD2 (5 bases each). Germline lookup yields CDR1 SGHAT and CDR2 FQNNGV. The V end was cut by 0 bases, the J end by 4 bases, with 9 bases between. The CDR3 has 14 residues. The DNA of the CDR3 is TGTGCCAGCAGCTTAGATCTTGGGGGAGAGACCCAGTACTTC. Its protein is CASSLDLGGETQYF.

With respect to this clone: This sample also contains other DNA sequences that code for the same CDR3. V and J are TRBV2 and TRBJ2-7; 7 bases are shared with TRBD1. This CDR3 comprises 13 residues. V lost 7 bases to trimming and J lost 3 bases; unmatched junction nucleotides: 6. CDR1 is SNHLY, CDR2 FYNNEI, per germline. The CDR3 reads CASTPGQSYEQYF. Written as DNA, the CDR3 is TGTGCCAGCACCCCGGGACAGAGCTACGAGCAGTACTTC.

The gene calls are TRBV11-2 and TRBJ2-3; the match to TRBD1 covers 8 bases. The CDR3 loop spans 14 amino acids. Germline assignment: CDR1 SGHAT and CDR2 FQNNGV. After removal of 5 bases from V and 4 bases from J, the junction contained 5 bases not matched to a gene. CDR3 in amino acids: CASSPGQGADTQYF. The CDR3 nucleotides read TGTGCCAGCAGCCCCGGACAGGGAGCAGATACGCAGTATTTT.

The CDR3, as DNA: TGTGCCACCAGTGATCACAGGGGGGGCAATGAGCAGTTCTTC. Translating it yields CATSDHRGGNEQFF. The V call is TRBV24-1, the J call TRBJ2-1, with D possibly being TRBD1 (8 bases). The CDR3 runs 14 residues. Germline CDR1 is KGHDR and CDR2 is SFDVKD. V was pared by 3 bases and J by 6 bases, with 11 bases between.

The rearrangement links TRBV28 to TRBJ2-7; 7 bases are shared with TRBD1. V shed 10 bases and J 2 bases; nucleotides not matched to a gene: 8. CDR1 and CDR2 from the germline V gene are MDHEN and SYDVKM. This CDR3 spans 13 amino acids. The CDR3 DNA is TGTGCCACCTCCCAGGGGGTAACCTACGAGCAGTACTTC. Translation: CATSQGVTYEQYF. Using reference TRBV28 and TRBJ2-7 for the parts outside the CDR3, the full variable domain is DVKVTQSSRYLVKRTGEKVFLECVQDMDHENMFWYRQDPGLGLRLIYFSYDVKMKEKGDIPEGYSVSREKKERFSLILESASTNQTSMYLCATSQGVTYEQYFGPGTRLTVT.

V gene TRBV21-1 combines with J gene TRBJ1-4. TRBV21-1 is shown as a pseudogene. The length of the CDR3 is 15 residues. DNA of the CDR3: TGTGCCAGCAGAAAAAAAACGGGGCTCAGGGAAAAACTGTTTTTT. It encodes CASRKKTGLREKLFF.

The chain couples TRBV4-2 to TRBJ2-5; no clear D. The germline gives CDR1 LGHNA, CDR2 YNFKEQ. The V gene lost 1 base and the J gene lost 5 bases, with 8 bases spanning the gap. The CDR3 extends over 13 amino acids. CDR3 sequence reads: CASSQVLSETQYF. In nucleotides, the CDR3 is TGTGCCAGCAGCCAAGTACTCTCGGAGACCCAGTACTTC.

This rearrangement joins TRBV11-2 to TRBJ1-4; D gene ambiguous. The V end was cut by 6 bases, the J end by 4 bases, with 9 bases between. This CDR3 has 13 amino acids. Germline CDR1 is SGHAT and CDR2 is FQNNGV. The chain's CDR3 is CASSYGLNEKLFF. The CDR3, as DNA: TGTGCCAGCAGTTACGGACTTAATGAAAAACTGTTTTTT.

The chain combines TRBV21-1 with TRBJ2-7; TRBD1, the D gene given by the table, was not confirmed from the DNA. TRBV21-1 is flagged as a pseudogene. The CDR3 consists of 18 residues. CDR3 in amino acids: CASSKVYRAGGYYYEQYF. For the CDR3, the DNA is TGTGCCAGCAGCAAAGTCTACAGGGCCGGCGGGTACTACTACGAGCAGTACTTC.

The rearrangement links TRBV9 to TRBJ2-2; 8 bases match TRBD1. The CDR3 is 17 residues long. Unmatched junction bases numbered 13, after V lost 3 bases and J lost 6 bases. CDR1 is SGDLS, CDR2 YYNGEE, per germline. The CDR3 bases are TGTGCCAGCAGCGGAGCCTACGGGACAGGTCTTTCCGGGGAGCTGTTTTTT. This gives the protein CASSGAYGTGLSGELFF.

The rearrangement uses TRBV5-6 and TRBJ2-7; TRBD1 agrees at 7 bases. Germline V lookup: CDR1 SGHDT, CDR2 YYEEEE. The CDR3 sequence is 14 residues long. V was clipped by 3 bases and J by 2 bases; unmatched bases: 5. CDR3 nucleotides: TGTGCCAGCAGCTCAAAAGACAGGGCCTACGAGCAGTACTTC. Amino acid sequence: CASSSKDRAYEQYF.

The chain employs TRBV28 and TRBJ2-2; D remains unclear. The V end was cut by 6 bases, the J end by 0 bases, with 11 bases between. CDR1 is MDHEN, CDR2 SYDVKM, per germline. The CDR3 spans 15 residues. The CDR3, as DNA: TGTGCCAGCAGGCTAAGCAGCGCGAACACCGGGGAGCTGTTTTTT. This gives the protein CASRLSSANTGELFF.

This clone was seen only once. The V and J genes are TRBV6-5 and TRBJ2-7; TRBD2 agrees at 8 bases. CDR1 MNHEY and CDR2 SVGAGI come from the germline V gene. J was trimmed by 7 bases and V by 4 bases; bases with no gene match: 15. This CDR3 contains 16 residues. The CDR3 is CASSFQPPGLVMEQYF. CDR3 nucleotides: TGTGCCAGCAGTTTTCAACCTCCGGGACTAGTTATGGAGCAGTACTTC.

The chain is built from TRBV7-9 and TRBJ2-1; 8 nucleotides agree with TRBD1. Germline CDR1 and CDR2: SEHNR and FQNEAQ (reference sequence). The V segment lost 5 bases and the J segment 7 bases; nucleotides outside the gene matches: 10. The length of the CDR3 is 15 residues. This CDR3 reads CASSPGAGGRNEQFF. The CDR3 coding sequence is TGTGCCAGCAGCCCCGGGGCAGGGGGCAGGAATGAGCAGTTCTTC.

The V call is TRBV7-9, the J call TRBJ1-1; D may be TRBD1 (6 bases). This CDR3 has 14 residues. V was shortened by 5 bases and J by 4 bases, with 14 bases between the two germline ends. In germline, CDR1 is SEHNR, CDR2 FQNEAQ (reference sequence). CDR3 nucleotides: TGTGCCAGCAGCACCCGGGAGGGGGTCACTGAAGCTTTCTTT. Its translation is CASSTREGVTEAFF.

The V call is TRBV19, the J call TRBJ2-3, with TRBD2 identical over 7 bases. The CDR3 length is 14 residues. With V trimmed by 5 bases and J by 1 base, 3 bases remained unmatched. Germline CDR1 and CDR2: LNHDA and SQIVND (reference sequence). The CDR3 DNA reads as TGTGCCAGTAGTGAGCGGGGCGGCACAGATACGCAGTATTTT. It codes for CASSERGGTDTQYF.

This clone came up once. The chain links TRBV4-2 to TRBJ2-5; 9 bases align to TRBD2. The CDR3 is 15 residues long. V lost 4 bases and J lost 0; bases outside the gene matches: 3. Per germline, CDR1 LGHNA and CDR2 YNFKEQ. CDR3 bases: TGTGCCAGCAGCCTAGCGGGGGTGTACCAAGAGACCCAGTACTTC. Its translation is CASSLAGVYQETQYF.

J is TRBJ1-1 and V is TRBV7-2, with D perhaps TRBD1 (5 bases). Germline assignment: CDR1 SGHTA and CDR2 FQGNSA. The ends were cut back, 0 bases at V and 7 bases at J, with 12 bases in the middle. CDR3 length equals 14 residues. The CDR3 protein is CASSLAGGGNEAFF. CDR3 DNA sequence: TGTGCCAGCAGCTTAGCGGGGGGAGGAAATGAAGCTTTCTTT.

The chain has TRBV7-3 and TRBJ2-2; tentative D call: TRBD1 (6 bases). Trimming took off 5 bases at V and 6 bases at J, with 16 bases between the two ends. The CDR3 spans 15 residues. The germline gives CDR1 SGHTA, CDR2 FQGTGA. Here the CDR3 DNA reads TGTGCCAGCAGCCCGACAGGTGGCGTGGCCGGGGAGCTGTTTTTT. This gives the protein CASSPTGGVAGELFF.

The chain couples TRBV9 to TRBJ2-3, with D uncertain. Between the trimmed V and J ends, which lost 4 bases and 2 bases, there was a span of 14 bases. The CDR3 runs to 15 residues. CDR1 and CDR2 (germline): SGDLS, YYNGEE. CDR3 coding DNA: TGTGCCAGCAGCCCTTCCCCTGGATACACAGATACGCAGTATTTT. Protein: CASSPSPGYTDTQYF.

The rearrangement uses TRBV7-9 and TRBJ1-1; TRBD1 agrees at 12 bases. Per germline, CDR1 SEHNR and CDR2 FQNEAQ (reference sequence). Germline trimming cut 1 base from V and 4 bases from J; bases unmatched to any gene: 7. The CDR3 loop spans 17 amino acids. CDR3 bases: TGTGCCAGCAGCTTAGGCCCGGGACAGGGGGCGCCCACTGAAGCTTTCTTT. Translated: CASSLGPGQGAPTEAFF.